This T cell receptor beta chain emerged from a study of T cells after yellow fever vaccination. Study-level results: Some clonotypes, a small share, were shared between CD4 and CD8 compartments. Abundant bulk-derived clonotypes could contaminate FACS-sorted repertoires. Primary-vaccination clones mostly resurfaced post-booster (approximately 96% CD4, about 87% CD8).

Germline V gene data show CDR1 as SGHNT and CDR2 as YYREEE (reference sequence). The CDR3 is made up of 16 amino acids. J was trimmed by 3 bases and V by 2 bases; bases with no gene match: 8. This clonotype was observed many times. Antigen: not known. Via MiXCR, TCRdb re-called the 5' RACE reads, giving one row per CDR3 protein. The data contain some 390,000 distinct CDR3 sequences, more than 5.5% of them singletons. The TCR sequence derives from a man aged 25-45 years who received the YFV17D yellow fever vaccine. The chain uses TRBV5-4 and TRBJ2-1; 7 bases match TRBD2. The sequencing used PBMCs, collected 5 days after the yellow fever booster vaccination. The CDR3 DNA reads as TGTGCCAGCAGCTTTCCCCCTAGCGGCAACTACAATGAGCAGTTCTTC. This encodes CASSFPPSGNYNEQFF.